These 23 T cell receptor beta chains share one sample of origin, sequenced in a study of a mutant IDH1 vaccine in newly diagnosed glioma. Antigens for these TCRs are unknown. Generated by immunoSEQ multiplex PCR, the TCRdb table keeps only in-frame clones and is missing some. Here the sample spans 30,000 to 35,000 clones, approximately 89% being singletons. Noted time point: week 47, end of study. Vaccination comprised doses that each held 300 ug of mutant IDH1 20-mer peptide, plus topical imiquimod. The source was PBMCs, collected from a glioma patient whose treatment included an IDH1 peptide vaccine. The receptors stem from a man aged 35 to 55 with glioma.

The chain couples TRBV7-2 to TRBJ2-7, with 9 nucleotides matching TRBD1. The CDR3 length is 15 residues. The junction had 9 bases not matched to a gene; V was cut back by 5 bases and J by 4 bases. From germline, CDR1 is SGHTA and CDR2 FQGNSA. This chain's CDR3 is CASSTAGTGPYEQYF. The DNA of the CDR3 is TGTGCCAGCAGCACCGCCGGGACAGGGCCTTACGAGCAGTACTTC.

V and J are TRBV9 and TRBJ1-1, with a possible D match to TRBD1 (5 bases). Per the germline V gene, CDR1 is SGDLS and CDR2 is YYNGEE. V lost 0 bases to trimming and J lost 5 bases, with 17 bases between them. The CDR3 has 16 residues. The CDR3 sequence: CASSVDWGESSTEAFF. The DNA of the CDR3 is TGTGCCAGCAGCGTAGATTGGGGGGAATCGAGTACTGAAGCTTTCTTT.

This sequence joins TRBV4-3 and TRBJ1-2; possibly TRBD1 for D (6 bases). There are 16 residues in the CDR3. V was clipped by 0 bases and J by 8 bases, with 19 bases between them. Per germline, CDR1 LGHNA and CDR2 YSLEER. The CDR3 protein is CASSQDLTGAGRGYTF. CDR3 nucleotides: TGCGCCAGCAGCCAAGATTTGACGGGGGCGGGTCGAGGCTACACCTTC.

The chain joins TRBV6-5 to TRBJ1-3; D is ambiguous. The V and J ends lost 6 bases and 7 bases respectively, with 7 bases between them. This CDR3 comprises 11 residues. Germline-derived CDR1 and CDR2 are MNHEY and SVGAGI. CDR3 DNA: TGTGCCAGCAGCCGCAGTAACACCATATATTTT. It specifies CASSRSNTIYF.

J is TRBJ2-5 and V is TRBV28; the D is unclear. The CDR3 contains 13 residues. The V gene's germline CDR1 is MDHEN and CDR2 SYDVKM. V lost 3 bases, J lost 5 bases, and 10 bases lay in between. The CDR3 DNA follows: TGTGCCAGCAGTTTCACACAAAGGGAGACCCAGTACTTC. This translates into CASSFTQRETQYF.

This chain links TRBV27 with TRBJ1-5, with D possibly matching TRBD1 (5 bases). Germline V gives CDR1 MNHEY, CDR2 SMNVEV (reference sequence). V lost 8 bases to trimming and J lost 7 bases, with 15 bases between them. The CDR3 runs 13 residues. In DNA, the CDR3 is TGTGCCAGCCGGAGTGGGGGTGACCAGCCCCAGCATTTT. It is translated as CASRSGGDQPQHF.

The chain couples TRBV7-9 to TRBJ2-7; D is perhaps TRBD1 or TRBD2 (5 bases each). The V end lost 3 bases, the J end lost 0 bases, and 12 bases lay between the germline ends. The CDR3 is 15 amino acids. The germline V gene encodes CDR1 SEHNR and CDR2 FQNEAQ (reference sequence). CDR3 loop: CASSLMGVSSYEQYV. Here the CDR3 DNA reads TGTGCCAGCAGCTTGATGGGGGTGAGCTCCTACGAGCAGTACGTC.

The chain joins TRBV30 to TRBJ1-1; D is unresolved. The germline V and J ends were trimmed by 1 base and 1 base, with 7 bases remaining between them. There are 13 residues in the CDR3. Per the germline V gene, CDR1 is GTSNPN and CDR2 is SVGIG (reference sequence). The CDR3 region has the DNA TGTGCCTGGAGTGGAAAATGGAACACTGAAGCTTTCTTT. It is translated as CAWSGKWNTEAFF. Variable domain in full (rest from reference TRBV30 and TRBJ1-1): SQTIHQWPATLVQPVGSPLSLECTVEGTSNPNLYWYRQAAGRGLQLLFYSVGIGQISSEVPQNLSASRPQDRQFILSSKKLLLSDSGFYLCAWSGKWNTEAFFGQGTRLTVV.

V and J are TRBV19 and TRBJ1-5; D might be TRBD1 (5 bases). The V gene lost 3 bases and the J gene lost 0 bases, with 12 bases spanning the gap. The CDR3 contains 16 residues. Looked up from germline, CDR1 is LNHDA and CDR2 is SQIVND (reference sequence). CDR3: CASSILWGDSNQPQHF. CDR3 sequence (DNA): TGTGCCAGTAGTATCCTCTGGGGCGATAGCAATCAGCCCCAGCATTTT. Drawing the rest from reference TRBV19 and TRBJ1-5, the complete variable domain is DGGITQSPKYLFRKEGQNVTLSCEQNLNHDAMYWYRQDPGQGLRLIYYSQIVNDFQKGDIAEGYSVSREKKESFPLTVTSAQKNPTAFYLCASSILWGDSNQPQHFGDGTRLSIL.

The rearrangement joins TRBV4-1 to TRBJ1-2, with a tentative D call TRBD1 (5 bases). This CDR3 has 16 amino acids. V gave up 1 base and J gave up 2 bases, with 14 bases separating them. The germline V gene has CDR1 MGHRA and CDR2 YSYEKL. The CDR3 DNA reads TGCGCCAGCAGCCAAGTTTTACGGGGCCCCAACTATGGCTACACCTTC. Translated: CASSQVLRGPNYGYTF.

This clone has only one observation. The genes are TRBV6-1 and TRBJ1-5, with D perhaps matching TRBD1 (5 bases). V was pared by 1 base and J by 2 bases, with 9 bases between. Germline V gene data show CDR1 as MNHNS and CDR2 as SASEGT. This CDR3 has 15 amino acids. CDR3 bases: TGTGCCAGCAGTGAAGGGGGGGATGGCAATCAGCCCCAGCATTTT. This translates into CASSEGGDGNQPQHF.

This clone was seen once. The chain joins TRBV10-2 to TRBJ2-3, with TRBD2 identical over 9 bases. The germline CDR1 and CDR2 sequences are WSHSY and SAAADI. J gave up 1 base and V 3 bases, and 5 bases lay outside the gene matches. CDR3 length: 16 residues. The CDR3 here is CASSDSAGGGTDTQYF. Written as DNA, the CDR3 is TGCGCCAGCAGTGACTCCGCGGGGGGGGGCACAGATACGCAGTATTTT.

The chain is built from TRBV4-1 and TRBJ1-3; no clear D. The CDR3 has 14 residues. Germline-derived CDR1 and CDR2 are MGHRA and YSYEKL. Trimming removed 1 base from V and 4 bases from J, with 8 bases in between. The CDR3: CASSQAPQGNTIYF. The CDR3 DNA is TGCGCCAGCAGCCAAGCCCCACAGGGAAACACCATATATTTT.

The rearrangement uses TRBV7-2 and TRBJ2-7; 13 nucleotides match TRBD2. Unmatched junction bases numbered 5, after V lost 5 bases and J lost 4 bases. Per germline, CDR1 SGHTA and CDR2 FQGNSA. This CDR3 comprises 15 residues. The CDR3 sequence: CASSPRTSGSYEQYF. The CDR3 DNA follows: TGTGCCAGCAGCCCTAGGACTAGCGGGAGTTACGAGCAGTACTTC. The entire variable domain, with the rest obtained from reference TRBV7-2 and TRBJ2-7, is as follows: GAGVSQSPSNKVTEKGKDVELRCDPISGHTALYWYRQSLGQGLEFLIYFQGNSAPDKSGLPSDRFSAERTGGSVSTLTIQRTQQEDSAVYLCASSPRTSGSYEQYFGPGTRLTVT.

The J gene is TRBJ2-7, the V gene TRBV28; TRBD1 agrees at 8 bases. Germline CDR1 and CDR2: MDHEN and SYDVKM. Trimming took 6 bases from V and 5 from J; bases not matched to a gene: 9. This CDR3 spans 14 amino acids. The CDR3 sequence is CASSRDRGGDEQYF. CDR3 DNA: TGTGCCAGCAGCCGAGACAGGGGCGGAGACGAGCAGTACTTC.

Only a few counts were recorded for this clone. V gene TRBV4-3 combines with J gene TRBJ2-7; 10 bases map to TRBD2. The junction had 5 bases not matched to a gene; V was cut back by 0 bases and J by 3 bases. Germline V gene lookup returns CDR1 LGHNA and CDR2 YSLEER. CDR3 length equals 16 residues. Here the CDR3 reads CASSQDRASGSYEQYF. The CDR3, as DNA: TGCGCCAGCAGCCAAGATAGGGCTAGCGGGAGCTACGAGCAGTACTTC.

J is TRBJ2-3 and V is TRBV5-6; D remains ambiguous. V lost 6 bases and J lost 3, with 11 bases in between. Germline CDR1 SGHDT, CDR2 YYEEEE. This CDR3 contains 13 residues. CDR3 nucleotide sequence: TGTGCCAGCACCCTCGAAATTACAGATACGCAGTATTTT. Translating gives CASTLEITDTQYF.

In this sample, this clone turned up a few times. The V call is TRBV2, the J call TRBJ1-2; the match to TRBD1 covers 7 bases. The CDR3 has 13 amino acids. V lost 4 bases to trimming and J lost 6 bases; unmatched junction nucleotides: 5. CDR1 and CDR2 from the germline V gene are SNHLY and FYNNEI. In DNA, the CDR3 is TGTGCCAGCAGTGGACAGGGAATGGATGGCTACACCTTC. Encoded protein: CASSGQGMDGYTF.

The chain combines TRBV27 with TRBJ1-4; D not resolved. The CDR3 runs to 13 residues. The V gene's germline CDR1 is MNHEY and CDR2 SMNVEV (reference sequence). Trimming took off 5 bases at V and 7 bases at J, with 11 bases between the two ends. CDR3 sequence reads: CASSPLGGEKLFF. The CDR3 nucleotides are TGTGCCAGCAGTCCCCTCGGTGGTGAAAAACTGTTTTTT.

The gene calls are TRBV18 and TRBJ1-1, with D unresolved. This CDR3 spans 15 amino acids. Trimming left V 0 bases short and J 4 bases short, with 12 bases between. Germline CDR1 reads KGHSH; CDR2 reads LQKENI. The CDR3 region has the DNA TGTGCCAGCTCACCACCCGCCACCCCTGGCACTGAAGCTTTCTTT. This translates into CASSPPATPGTEAFF.

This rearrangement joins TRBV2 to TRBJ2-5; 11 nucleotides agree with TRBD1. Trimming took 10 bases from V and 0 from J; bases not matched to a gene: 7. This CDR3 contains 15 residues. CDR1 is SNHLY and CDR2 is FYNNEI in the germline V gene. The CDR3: CATFRTGGNQETQYF. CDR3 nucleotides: TGTGCCACTTTCAGGACAGGGGGCAACCAAGAGACCCAGTACTTC.

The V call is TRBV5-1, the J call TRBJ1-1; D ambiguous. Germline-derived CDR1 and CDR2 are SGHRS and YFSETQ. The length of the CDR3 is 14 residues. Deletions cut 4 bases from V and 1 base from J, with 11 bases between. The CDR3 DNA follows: TGCGCCAGCAGCCCATGGACGGCGAACACTGAAGCTTTCTTT. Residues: CASSPWTANTEAFF.

DNA for the CDR3: TGTGCCAGCAGTGACTCGGGGGGTAATCAGCCCCAGCATTTT. Translated: CASSDSGGNQPQHF. The chain has TRBV2 and TRBJ1-5, with D possibly matching TRBD1 (5 bases). The CDR3 has 14 amino acids. Per germline, CDR1 SNHLY and CDR2 FYNNEI. V lost 3 bases, J lost 4 bases, and 10 bases lay in between.